Given below is one T cell receptor beta chain in context. With the read ending 3 residues before the CDR3 end, the germline J gene is used to fill in that end. The sample originates from a study of T cells in women clearing cervical HPV infection. The germline CDR1 and CDR2 sequences are SNHLY and FYNNEI. V was trimmed by 5 bases and J by 5 bases, leaving 13 bases between them. The CDR3 covers 15 residues. This table comes from immunoSEQ multiplex PCR, and its TCRdb copy is limited to in-frame clones, with some not included. The sample includes 30,000 to 50,000 clones. Sequencing was carried out using blood buffy coat. The receptor was isolated from a woman between 18 and 75 years old with a cervical HPV16 infection that either progressed to CIN3+ or cleared (not recorded which). The chain uses TRBV2 and TRBJ1-6; unclear D gene. The CDR3 is CASSPRPGNNSPLHF. CDR3 DNA, as far as it was read: TGTGCCAGCAGTCCCCGTCCGGGGAATAATTCACCC.